The entry below describes one T cell receptor (beta chain). This clonotype was seen a handful of times. The target of this receptor is not known. The record has no base qualities; no much larger clone is one base away. Based on the germline V gene, the CDR1 and CDR2 sequences are SQVTM and ANQGSEA. From the cysteine through the phenylalanine, the CDR3 covers 14 amino acids. Only the CDR3 portion is preserved as DNA: 42 bases, with reading frame beginning at the first base. V loses 2 bases, J loses 4 bases, and the germline ends lie 9 bases apart. These data come from a study of T-cell memory formation after mild COVID-19 (dated by TCRdb to 2020 to 2022). Study-wide context: TCR sequence clusters from the two donors were found to be largely donor specific. In a couple of donors, T-cell clones that expanded and contracted after mild COVID-19 were followed by sequencing TCRalpha and TCRbeta repertoires longitudinally. Two young, previously healthy adult volunteers, one female and one male, were included in the cohort. Results and caveats for the whole study, not just this receptor: Clones contracting from day 15 to 85 had balanced CD4/CD8 phenotypes, while a second wave expanding from day 15 to 37 was biased towards CD4+. Some responding clones were detected in pre-infection memory, which suggested that pre-existing cross-reactive memory T cells had joined the SARS-CoV-2 response. The second-wave clones that peaked on day 37 were not confirmed to be SARS-CoV-2 specific. Contracting CD4+ clones were located mainly in the CM and EM memory subsets, whereas CD8+ clones were found to be enriched in EMRA. The study included only a couple of mild cases, and larger cohorts that include severe cases with pre-infection samples were judged to be necessary.

These reads were obtained on an Illumina NovaSeq 6000. cDNA libraries for TCRalpha and TCRbeta were prepared by 5'RACE using constant-segment primers, with sample barcodes and unique molecular identifiers added. RNA was extracted from every sample with Trizol reagent. Amplification of the libraries took two PCR steps, and the second step added a second sample barcode plus Illumina TruSeq adapters. The libraries were sequenced on an Illumina NovaSeq using 2 x 150 bp paired-end reads. Under the source paper's analysis protocol: Reads were demultiplexed and collapsed into UMI-guided consensus sequences with migec v1.2.7. With mixcr v2.1.11, UMI consensuses were aligned to TRA and TRB V and J templates and assembled into clonotypes. A clonotype was counted as expanded or contracted only when both edgeR and NoisET called the clonotype significant, with the noise models trained on biological replicates. For edgeR calls, a false discovery rate-adjusted p below 0.01 and a log2 fold-change threshold of 1 were applied. As an exploratory analysis of dynamics, max-normalized trajectories of the 1000 most abundant clonotypes were examined by PCA with hierarchical clustering. The CD4 or CD8 phenotype of responding clones was assigned using the separately sequenced CD4+ and CD8+ repertoires. TCRdb cleaned the public reads at Q25 with fastp, built clones with MiXCR and kept in-frame beta chains. Every entry covers one CDR3 protein and lists the most common genes and DNA from its rows. Clone size and V and J calls follow TCRdb, not the original study. For this sample the table gives approximately 65,000 distinct CDR3 sequences, of which 16% were detected only once. The top ten clones comprise 31% of the sample.

Ficoll-Paque density gradient centrifugation was the method used to isolate PBMCs. This clonotype was sampled from an adult woman who had mild COVID-19 (a few samples of this study predate the infection). The sample titles of this study are shuffled in the database, so cell type and time point are left out; the donor was told from shared clones. Sequencing input: PBMCs or a T cell subset sorted from them (not recorded which). In this chain, TRBV29-1 is recombined with TRBJ2-6; the D gene cannot be named for sure. The CDR3 has the sequence CSVEQDIGANVLTF. The DNA sequence is given as TGCAGCGTTGAACAAGACATAGGGGCCAACGTCCTGACTTTC.